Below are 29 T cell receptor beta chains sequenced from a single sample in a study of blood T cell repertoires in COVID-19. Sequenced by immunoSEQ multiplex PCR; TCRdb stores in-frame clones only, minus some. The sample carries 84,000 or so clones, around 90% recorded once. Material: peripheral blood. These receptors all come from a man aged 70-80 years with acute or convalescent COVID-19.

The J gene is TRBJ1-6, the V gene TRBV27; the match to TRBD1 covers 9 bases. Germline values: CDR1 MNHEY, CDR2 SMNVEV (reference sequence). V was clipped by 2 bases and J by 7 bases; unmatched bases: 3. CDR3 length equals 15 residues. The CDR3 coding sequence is TGTGCCAGCAGTTTAGGGGACAGGGTAAATTCACCCCTCCACTTT. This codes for CASSLGDRVNSPLHF.

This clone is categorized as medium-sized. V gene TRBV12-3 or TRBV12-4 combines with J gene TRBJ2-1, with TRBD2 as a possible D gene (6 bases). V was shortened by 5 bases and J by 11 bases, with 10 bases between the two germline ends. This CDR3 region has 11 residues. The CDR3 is CASSAGKQQFF. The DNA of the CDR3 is TGTGCCAGCAGTGCGGGGAAACAGCAGTTCTTC.

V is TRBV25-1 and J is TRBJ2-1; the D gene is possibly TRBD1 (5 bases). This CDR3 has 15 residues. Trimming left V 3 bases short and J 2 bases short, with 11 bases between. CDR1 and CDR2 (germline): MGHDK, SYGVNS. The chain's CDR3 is CASSDRVLPYNEQFF. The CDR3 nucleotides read TGTGCCAGCAGTGACAGGGTATTGCCCTACAATGAGCAGTTCTTC.

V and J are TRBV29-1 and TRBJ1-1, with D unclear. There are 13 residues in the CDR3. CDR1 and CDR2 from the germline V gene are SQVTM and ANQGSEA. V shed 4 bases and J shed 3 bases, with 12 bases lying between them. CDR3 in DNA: TGCAGCGTTGTCCGGGGTGTTGACACTGAAGCTTTCTTT. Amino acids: CSVVRGVDTEAFF.

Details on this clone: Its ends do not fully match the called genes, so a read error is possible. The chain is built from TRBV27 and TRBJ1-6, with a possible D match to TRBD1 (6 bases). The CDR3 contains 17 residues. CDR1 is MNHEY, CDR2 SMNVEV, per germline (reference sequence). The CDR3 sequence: CASSLSPPGVYSSPLHF. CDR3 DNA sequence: TGTGCCAGCAGTTTAAGCCCGCCAGGGGTATATAGTTCACCCCTCCACTTT.

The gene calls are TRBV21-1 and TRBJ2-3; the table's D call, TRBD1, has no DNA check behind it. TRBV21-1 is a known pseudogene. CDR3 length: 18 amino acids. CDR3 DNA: TGTGCCAGCAGCAAAGCGAGTAGGCGAAACAGAAGCACAGATACGCAGTATTTT. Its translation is CASSKASRRNRSTDTQYF.

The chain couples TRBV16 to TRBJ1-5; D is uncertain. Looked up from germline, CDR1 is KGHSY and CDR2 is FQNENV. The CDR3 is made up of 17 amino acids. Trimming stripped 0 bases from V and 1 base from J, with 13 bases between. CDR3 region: CASSQSGRRESNQPQHF. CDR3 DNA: TGTGCCAGCAGCCAATCTGGTAGAAGGGAGAGCAATCAGCCCCAGCATTTT.

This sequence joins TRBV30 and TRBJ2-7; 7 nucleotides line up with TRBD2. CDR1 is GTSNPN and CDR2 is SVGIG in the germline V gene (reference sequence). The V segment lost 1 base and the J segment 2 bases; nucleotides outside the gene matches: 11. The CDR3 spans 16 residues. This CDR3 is CAWSGGEGKKTYEQYF. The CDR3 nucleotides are TGTGCCTGGAGTGGGGGGGAGGGGAAAAAAACCTACGAGCAGTACTTC.

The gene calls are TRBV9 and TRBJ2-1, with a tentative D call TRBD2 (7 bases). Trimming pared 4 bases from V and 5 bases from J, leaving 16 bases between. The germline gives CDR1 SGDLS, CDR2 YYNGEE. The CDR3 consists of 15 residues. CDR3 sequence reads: CASSLGGAENNEQFF. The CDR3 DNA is TGTGCCAGCAGCCTGGGGGGGGCCGAGAACAATGAGCAGTTCTTC.

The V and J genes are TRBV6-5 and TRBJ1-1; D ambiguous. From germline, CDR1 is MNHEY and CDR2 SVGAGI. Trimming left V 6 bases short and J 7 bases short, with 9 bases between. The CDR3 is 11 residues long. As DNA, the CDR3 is TGTGCCAGCAGCAAAGACATTGAAGCTTTCTTT. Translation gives CASSKDIEAFF.

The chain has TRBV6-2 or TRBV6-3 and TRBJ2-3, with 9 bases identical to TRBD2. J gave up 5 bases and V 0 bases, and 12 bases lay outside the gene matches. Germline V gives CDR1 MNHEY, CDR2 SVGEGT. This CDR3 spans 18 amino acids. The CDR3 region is CASSYSILAGGNRDTQYF. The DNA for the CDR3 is TGTGCCAGCAGTTACTCGATTCTCGCGGGGGGGAACAGAGATACGCAGTATTTT.

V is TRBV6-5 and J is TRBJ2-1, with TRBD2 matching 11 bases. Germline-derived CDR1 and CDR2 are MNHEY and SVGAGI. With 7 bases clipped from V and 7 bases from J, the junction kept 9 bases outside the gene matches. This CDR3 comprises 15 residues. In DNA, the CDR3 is TGTGCCAGCACGCCGACTAGCGGGGTCAAGAATGAGCAGTTCTTC. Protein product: CASTPTSGVKNEQFF.

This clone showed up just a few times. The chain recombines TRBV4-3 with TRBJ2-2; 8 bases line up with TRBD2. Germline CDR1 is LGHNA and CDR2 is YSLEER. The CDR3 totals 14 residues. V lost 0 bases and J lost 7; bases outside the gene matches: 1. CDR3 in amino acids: CASSQDSGIGELFF. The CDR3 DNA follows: TGCGCCAGCAGCCAAGATAGCGGGATCGGGGAGCTGTTTTTT.

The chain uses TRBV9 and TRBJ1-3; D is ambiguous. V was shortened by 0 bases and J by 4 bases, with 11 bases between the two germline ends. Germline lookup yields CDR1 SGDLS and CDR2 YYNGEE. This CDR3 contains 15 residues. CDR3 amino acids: CASSVEPGIGNTIYF. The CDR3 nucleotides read TGTGCCAGCAGCGTAGAACCCGGGATCGGAAACACCATATATTTT.

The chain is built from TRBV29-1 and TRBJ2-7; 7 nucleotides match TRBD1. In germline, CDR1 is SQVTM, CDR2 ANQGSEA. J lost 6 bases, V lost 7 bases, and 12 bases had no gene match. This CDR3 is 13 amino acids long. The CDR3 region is CSGSQGIAGEQYF. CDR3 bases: TGCAGCGGGTCACAGGGGATTGCAGGCGAGCAGTACTTC.

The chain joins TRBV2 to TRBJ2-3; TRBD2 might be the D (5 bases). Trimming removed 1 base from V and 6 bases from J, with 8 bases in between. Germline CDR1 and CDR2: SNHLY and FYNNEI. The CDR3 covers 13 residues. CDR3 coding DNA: TGTGCCAGCAGTGAAGGGTCGGGGGATACGCAGTATTTT. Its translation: CASSEGSGDTQYF.

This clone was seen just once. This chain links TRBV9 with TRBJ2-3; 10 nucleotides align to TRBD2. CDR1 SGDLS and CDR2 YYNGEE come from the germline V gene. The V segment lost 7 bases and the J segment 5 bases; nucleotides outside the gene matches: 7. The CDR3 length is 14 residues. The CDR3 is CASGAGGPVDTQYF. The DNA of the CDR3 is TGTGCCAGCGGAGCGGGGGGGCCGGTAGATACGCAGTATTTT.

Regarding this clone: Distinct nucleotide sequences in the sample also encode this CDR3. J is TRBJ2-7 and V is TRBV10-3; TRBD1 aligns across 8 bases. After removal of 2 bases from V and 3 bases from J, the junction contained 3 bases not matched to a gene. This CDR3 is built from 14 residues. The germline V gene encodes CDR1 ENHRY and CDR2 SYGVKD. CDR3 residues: CAISEGTGYYEQYF. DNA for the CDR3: TGTGCCATCAGTGAGGGGACAGGCTACTACGAGCAGTACTTC.

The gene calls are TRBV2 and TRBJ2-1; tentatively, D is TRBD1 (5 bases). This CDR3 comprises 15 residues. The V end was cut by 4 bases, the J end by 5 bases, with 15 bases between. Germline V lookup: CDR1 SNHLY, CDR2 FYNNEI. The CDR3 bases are TGTGCCAGCAGTGCCAGGGCAGGCCTAAACAATGAGCAGTTCTTC. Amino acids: CASSARAGLNNEQFF.

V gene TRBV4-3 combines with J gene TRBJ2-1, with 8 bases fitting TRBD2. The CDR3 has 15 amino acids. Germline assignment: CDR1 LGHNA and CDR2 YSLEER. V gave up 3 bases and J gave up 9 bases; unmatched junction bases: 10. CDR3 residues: CASSQTGLGYGEQFF. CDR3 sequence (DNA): TGCGCCAGCAGCCAGACGGGACTAGGGTACGGTGAGCAGTTCTTC.

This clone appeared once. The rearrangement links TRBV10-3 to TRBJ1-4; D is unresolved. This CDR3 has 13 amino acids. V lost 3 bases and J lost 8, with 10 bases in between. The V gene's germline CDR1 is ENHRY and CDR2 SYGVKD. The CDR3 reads CAISDQVVEKLFF. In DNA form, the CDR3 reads TGTGCCATCAGTGACCAGGTCGTCGAAAAACTGTTTTTT.

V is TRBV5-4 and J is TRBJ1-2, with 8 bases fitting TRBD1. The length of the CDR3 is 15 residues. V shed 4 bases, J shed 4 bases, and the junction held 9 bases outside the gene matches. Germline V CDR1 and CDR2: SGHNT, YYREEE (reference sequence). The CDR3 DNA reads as TGTGCCAGCAGCCCCCGGGCAGGGGGCCTCTATGGCTACACCTTC. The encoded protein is CASSPRAGGLYGYTF.

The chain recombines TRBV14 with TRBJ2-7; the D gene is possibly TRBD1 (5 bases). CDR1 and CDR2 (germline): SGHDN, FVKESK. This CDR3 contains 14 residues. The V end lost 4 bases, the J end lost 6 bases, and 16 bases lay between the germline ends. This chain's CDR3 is CASSPLGQIGEQYF. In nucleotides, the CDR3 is TGTGCCAGCAGCCCCTTGGGGCAAATTGGCGAGCAGTACTTC. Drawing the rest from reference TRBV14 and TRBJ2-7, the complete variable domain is EAGVTQFPSHSVIEKGQTVTLRCDPISGHDNLYWYRRVMGKEIKFLLHFVKESKQDESGMPNNRFLAERTGGTYSTLKVQPAELEDSGVYFCASSPLGQIGEQYFGPGTRLTVT.

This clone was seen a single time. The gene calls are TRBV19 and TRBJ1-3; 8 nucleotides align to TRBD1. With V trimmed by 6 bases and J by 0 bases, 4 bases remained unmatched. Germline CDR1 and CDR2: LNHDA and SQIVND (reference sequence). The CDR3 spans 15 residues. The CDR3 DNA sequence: TGTGCCAGTAGGGGACAGGCTAACTCTGGAAACACCATATATTTT. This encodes CASRGQANSGNTIYF.

The CDR3 sequence is CASKAPKGEQYF. The CDR3 nucleotides read TGTGCCAGCAAGGCCCCCAAGGGGGAGCAGTACTTC. This chain connects TRBV2 to TRBJ2-7; tentative D call: TRBD1 (5 bases). CDR3 length: 12 amino acids. Germline V gene sequence: CDR1 SNHLY, CDR2 FYNNEI. V was cut by 7 bases and J by 7 bases, with 14 bases left in between.

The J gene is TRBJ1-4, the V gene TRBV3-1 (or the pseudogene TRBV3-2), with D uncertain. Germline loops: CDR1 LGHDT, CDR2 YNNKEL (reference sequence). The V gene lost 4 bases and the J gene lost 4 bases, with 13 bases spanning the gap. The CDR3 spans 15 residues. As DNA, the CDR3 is TGTGCCAGCAGCCCAAGGATGGGCAATAATGAAAAACTGTTTTTT. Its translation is CASSPRMGNNEKLFF.

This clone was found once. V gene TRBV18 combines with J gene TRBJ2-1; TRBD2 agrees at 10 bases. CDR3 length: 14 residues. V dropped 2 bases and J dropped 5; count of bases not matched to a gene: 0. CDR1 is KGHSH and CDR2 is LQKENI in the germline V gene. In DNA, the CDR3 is TGTGCCAGCTCACCAGGACTAGCGGACAATGAGCAGTTCTTC. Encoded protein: CASSPGLADNEQFF.

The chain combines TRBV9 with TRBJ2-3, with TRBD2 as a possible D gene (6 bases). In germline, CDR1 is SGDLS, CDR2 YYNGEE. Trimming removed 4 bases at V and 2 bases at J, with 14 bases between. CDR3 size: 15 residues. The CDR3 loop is CASSPMGGNTDTQYF. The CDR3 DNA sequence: TGTGCCAGCAGCCCCATGGGGGGAAACACAGATACGCAGTATTTT.

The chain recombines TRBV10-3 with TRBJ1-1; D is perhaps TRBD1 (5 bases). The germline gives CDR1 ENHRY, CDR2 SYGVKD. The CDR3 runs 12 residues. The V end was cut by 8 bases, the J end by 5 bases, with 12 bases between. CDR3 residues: CAISPGGTEAFF. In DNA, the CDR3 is TGTGCCATCTCCCCGGGGGGTACTGAAGCTTTCTTT.